The 8 T cell receptor beta chains below were found in one sample sequenced in a study of T cells in Graves' hyperthyroidism and ophthalmopathy. Amplification of TCR beta CDR3 regions used RNA as the template. RT-PCR in the first round (using the HTBI primer set) targeted the TCR CDR3. One entry per CDR3 protein, called by TCRdb with MiXCR from the multiplex PCR reads. The table has about 500,000 distinct CDR3 sequences, approximately 14% seen once; the top ten hold 15% to 20%. Sequencing was done on a sample of blood. These receptor sequences come from a woman aged 18-35 years with Graves' hyperthyroidism.

In this sample, this clonotype turned up many times. The chain has TRBV10-2 and TRBJ1-3; 9 bases map to TRBD1. The CDR3 sequence is 16 residues long. The germline V gene has CDR1 WSHSY and CDR2 SAAADI. V lost 5 bases to trimming and J lost 2 bases; unmatched junction nucleotides: 7. In nucleotides, the CDR3 is TGCGCCAGCAGTCTGGGACAGGGAAAGACTGGAAACACCATATATTTT. Protein: CASSLGQGKTGNTIYF.

This clonotype was counted at least ten times. The chain employs TRBV7-2 and TRBJ2-3; 8 nucleotides agree with TRBD2. The junction had 8 bases not matched to a gene; V was cut back by 6 bases and J by 0 bases. The CDR3 is 16 residues long. Germline values: CDR1 SGHTA, CDR2 FQGNSA. The CDR3 spells CASSPRTSRSTDTQYF. CDR3 DNA sequence: TGTGCCAGCAGTCCAAGGACTAGCAGAAGCACAGATACGCAGTATTTT.

This clonotype was counted ten times or more. V usage is TRBV10-3 and J usage is TRBJ1-1; possibly TRBD1 for D (5 bases). This CDR3 comprises 11 residues. Trimming shortened V by 3 bases and J by 11 bases, and 10 bases separated the two germline ends. The germline V gene has CDR1 ENHRY and CDR2 SYGVKD. The CDR3 DNA sequence: TGTGCCATCAGTGATTTGACAGAGGCTTTCTTT. It is translated as CAISDLTEAFF.

Ten or more counts support this clonotype. This chain uses TRBV9 with TRBJ2-7, with D possibly called TRBD1 or TRBD2 (5 bases each). Per germline, CDR1 SGDLS and CDR2 YYNGEE. The germline V and J ends were trimmed by 0 bases and 5 bases, with 15 bases remaining between them. The CDR3 spans 15 residues. The CDR3 DNA reads as TGTGCCAGCAGCGTAGGGTCTGGGGACGCTGACGAGCAGTACTTC. As protein: CASSVGSGDADEQYF.

In this sample, this clonotype turned up a few times. J is TRBJ2-5 and V is TRBV24-1; 7 bases match TRBD2. Trimming cost V 7 bases and J 2 bases; bases outside gene matches: 15. The germline CDR1 and CDR2 sequences are KGHDR and SFDVKD. The CDR3 is 17 residues long. CDR3 sequence reads: CATSSPLGGLRQETQYF. The CDR3 coding sequence is TGTGCCACCAGCAGTCCCCTGGGAGGGCTGCGGCAAGAGACCCAGTACTTC.

This chain connects TRBV4-1 to TRBJ2-2; D is uncertain. CDR1 is MGHRA and CDR2 is YSYEKL in the germline V gene. The CDR3 sequence is 16 residues long. V was shortened by 1 base and J by 0 bases, with 9 bases between the two germline ends. CDR3 sequence reads: CASSQVGIANTGELFF. CDR3 nucleotide sequence: TGCGCCAGCAGCCAAGTGGGCATCGCGAACACCGGGGAGCTGTTTTTT.

This clonotype was observed a few times. V is TRBV13 and J is TRBJ1-2, with D perhaps TRBD1 (6 bases). Per the germline V gene, CDR1 is PRHDT and CDR2 is FYEKMQ (reference sequence). CDR3 length: 14 amino acids. The V end was cut by 2 bases, the J end by 8 bases, with 15 bases between. This chain's CDR3 is CASSLMGPQGGYTF. DNA for the CDR3: TGTGCCAGCAGCTTAATGGGGCCTCAGGGGGGCTACACCTTC. Drawing the rest from reference TRBV13 and TRBJ1-2, the complete variable domain is AAGVIQSPRHLIKEKRETATLKCYPIPRHDTVYWYQQGPGQDPQFLISFYEKMQSDKGSIPDRFSAQQFSDYHSELNMSSLELGDSALYFCASSLMGPQGGYTFGSGTRLTVV.

This clonotype was seen at least ten times. The gene calls are TRBV6-5 and TRBJ2-7; a weak D match, TRBD1 (7 bases). CDR3 size: 14 residues. Germline CDR1 and CDR2: MNHEY and SVGAGI. V was pared by 2 bases and J by 2 bases, with 10 bases between. The CDR3, as DNA: TGTGCCAGCAGTTACGGCAGGGGGGCCTACGAGCAGTACTTC. Protein sequence: CASSYGRGAYEQYF.